This T cell receptor beta chain was identified in a study of blood T cell repertoires in COVID-19. Authors' processing steps: Amplification from reference gene primers served as the basis for estimated nucleated cell counts. Here immunoSEQ multiplex PCR was the method, and the copy in TCRdb shows in-frame clones only, minus some. The V and J calls and clone size are taken from that table; D and trimming were inferred from the DNA. In the table there are around 250,000 clones, around 82% of which are singletons. Participants' reported clinical history set cohort assignment. The clonotype was recovered from a man aged 50-60 years who had recovered from COVID-19. Sequenced sample: PBMCs or T cells enriched from blood (not recorded which).

As DNA, the CDR3 is TGTGCCAGCAGCTTAGTGGGACAGGCCGGTGAGCAGTACTTC. Translated, it gives CASSLVGQAGEQYF. The V call is TRBV7-8, the J call TRBJ2-7; 8 bases agree with TRBD1. The CDR3 contains 14 residues. Germline V CDR1 and CDR2: SGHVS, FQNEAQ. V lost 1 base to trimming and J lost 7 bases; unmatched junction nucleotides: 6.